This T cell receptor (beta chain) stems from a study of spatial heterogeneity in lung cancer. The CDR3 runs to 17 residues. Trimming shortened V by 5 bases and J by 1 base, and 17 bases separated the two germline ends. This clonotype was counted many times. Its cognate antigen is unknown. This beta chain was picked up by a library intended for alpha chains and is off target, so its count carries little meaning. TCRdb reprocessed the 5' RACE reads via MiXCR and lists one record per CDR3 protein. This table has about 2,300 distinct CDR3 sequences, 20% to 25% appearing once. Study results and limitations: When ubiquitous and regional expanded TCRs were counted, their numbers tracked ubiquitous and regional nonsynonymous mutations, respectively. It was found that expanded intratumoral alpha and beta TCR counts tracked tumor mutation counts.

Specified time point: sample taken at primary tumor resection. Just over 70 TRACERx patients with early, untreated non-small cell lung cancer donated samples. Extraction of whole RNA from tumor, nontumor lung or frozen PBMC preceded unsorted sequencing. The sequences come from lung tumor tissue, collected at surgery. The J gene is TRBJ2-2, the V gene TRBV12-3 or TRBV12-4; D unresolved. The source of this sequence is a male donor with early-stage non-small cell lung cancer. The CDR3 here is CASSATPLALNTGELFF. The CDR3 DNA follows: TGTGCCAGCAGTGCCACCCCTCTGGCGCTGAACACCGGGGAGCTGTTTTTT.